This T cell receptor beta chain was profiled in a study of early T cells in non-severe SARS-CoV-2 infection. Study context: Unpaired chains resulted from sequencing bulk RNA of unsorted whole blood.

The library protocol tagged individual cDNA molecules with unique molecular identifiers. TCRdb re-derived calls from the 5' RACE reads in MiXCR, one entry per CDR3 protein. The data contain about 57,000 distinct CDR3 sequences, approximately 12% of them singletons. This clonotype was detected ten times or more. CDR3 length: 15 amino acids. V shed 5 bases, J shed 6 bases, and the junction held 8 bases outside the gene matches. Sequences were obtained from whole blood. The source is an adult who was a healthcare worker with PCR-confirmed SARS-CoV-2 infection or an uninfected control (not recorded which). This chain uses TRBV12-3 or TRBV12-4 with TRBJ2-2; 8 bases align to TRBD2. The CDR3 region is CASSLGLAGAGELFF. The CDR3, as DNA: TGTGCCAGCAGTCTCGGACTAGCAGGGGCCGGGGAGCTGTTTTTT.